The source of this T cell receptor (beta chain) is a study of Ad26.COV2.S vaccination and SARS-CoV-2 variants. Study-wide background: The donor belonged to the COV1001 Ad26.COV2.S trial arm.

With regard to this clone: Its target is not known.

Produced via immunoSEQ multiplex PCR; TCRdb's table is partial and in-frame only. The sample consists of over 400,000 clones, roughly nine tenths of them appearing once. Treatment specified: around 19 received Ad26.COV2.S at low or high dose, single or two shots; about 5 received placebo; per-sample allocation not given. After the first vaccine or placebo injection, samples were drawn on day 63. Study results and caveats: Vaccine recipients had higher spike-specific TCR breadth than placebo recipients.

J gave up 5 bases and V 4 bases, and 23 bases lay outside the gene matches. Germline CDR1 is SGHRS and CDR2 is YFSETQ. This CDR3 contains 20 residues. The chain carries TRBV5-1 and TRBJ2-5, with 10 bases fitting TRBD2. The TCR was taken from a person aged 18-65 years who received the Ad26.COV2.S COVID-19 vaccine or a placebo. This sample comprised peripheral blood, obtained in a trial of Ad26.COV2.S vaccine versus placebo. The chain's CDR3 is CASSALAGSVPSGGPETQYF. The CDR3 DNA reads TGCGCCAGCAGCGCCCTCGCGGGTTCGGTGCCTAGCGGGGGACCGGAGACCCAGTACTTC.